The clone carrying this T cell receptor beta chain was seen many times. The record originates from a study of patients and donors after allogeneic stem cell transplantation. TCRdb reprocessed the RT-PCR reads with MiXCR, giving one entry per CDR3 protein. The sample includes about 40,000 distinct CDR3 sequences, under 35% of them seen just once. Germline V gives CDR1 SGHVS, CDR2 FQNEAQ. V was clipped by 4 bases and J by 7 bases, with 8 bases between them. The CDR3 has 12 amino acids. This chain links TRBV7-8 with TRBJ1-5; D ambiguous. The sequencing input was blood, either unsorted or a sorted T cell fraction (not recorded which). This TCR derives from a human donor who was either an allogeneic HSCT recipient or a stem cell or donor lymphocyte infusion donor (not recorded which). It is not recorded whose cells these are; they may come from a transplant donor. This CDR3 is CASSYRWQPQHF. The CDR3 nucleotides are TGTGCCAGCAGCTACCGATGGCAGCCCCAGCATTTT.